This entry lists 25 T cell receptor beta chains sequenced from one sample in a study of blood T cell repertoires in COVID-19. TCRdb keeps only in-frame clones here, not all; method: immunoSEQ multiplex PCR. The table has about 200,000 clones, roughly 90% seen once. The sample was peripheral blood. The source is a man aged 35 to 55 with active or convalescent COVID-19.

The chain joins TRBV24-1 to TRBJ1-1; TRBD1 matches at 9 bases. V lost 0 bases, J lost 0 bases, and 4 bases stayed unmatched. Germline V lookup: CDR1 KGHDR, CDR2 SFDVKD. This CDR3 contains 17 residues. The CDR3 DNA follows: TGTGCCACCAGTGATTTGTTGGACAGGGGTGTGAACACTGAAGCTTTCTTT. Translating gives CATSDLLDRGVNTEAFF.

The CDR3 region has the DNA TGTGCCAGCTCGGCGGCGGGCAACTATGGCTACACCTTC. This encodes CASSAAGNYGYTF. This chain joins TRBV7-9 and TRBJ1-2; unclear D gene. The CDR3 totals 13 residues. Germline values: CDR1 SEHNR, CDR2 FQNEAQ (reference sequence). The V and J ends lost 8 bases and 2 bases respectively, with 12 bases between them.

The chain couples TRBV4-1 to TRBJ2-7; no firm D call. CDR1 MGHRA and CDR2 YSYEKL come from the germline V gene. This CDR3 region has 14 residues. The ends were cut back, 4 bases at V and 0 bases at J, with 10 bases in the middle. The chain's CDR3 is CASSLRGNSYEQYF. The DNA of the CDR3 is TGCGCCAGCAGCCTCCGAGGCAACTCCTACGAGCAGTACTTC.

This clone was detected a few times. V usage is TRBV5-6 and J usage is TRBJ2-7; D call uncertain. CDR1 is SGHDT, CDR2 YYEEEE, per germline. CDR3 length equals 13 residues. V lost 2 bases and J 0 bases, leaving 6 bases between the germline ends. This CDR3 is CASSFPRSYEQYF. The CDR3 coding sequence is TGTGCCAGCAGCTTTCCTCGCTCCTACGAGCAGTACTTC.

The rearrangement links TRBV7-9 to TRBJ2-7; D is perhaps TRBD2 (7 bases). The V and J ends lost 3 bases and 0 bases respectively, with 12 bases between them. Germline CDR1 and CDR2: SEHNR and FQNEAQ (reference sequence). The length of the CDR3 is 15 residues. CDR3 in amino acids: CASSFTAGASYEQYF. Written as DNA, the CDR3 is TGTGCCAGCAGCTTTACGGCGGGGGCCTCCTACGAGCAGTACTTC.

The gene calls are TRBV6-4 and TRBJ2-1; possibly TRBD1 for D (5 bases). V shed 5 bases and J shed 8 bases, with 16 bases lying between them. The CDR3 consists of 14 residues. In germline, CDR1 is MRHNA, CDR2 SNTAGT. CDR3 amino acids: CASSSGWLADEQFF. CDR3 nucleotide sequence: TGTGCCAGCAGTTCAGGGTGGCTCGCCGATGAGCAGTTCTTC.

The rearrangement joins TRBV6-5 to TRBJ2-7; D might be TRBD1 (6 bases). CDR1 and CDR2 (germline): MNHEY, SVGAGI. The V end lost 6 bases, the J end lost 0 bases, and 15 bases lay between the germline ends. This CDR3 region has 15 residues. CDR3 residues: CASRLDSLSSYEQYF. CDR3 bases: TGTGCCAGCAGGCTGGACAGTTTGAGCTCCTACGAGCAGTACTTC.

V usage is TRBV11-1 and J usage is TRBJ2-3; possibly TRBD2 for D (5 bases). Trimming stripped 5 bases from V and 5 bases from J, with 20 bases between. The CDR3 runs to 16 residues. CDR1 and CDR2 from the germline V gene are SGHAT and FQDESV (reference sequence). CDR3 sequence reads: CASSPPIGSRVDTQYF. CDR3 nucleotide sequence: TGTGCCAGCAGCCCGCCTATCGGCTCGAGGGTAGATACGCAGTATTTT.

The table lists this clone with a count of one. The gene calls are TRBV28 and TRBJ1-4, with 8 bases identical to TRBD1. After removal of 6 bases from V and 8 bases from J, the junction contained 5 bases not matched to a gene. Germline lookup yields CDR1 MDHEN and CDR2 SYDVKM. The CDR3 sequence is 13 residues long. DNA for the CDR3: TGTGCCAGCAGGGACAGGGAAAAGGAAAAACTGTTTTTT. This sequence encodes CASRDREKEKLFF.

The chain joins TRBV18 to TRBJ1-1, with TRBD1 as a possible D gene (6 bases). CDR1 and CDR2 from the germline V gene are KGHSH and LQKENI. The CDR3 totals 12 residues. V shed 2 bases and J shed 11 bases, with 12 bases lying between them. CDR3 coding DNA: TGTGCCAGCTCACCAAGAGCGAGGGGGGCTTTCTTT. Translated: CASSPRARGAFF.

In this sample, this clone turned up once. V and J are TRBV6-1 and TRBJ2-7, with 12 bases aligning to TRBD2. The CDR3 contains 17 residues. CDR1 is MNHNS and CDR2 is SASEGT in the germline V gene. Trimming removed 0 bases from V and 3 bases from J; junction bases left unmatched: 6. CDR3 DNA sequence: TGTGCCAGCAGTGAAGCCCGTGCGACTAGCGGGAGCTACGAGCAGTACTTC. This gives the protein CASSEARATSGSYEQYF.

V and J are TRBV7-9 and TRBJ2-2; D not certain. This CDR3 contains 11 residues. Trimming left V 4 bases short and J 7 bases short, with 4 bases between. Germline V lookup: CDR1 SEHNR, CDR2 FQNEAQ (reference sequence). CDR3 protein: CASSSHGELFF. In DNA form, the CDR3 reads TGTGCCAGCAGCTCCCACGGGGAGCTGTTTTTT.

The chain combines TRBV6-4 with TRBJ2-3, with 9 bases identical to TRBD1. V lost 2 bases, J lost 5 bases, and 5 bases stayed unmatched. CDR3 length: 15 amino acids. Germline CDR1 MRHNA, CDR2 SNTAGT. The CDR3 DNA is TGTGCCAGCAGTGACGACAGGGGGGGCGTAGATACGCAGTATTTT. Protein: CASSDDRGGVDTQYF.

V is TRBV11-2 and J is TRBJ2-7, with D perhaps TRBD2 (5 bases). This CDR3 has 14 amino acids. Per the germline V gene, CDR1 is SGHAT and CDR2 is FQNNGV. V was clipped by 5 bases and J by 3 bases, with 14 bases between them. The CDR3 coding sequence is TGTGCCAGCAGCCCGCGGACTCGATTCTACGAGCAGTACTTC. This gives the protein CASSPRTRFYEQYF. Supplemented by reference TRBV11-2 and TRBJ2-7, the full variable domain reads EAGVAQSPRYKIIEKRQSVAFWCNPISGHATLYWYQQILGQGPKLLIQFQNNGVVDDSQLPKDRFSAERLKGVDSTLKIQPAKLEDSAVYLCASSPRTRFYEQYFGPGTRLTVT.

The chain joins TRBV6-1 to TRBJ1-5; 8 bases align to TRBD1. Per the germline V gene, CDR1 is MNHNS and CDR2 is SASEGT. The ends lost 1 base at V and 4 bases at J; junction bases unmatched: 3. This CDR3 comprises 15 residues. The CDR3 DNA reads TGTGCCAGCAGTGAAGGAACAGGGGGGAATCAGCCCCAGCATTTT. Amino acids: CASSEGTGGNQPQHF.

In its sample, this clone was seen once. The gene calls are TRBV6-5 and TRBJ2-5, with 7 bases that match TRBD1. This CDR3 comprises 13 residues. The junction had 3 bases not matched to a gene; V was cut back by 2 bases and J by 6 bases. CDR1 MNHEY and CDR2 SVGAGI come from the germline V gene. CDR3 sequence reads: CASSYRGLQTQYF. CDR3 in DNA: TGTGCCAGCAGTTACAGGGGGCTGCAGACCCAGTACTTC.

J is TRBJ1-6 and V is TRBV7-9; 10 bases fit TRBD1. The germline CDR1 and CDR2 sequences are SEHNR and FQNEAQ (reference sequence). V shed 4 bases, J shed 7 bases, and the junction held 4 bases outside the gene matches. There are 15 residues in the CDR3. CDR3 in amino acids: CASSYWTGGNSPLHF. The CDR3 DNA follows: TGTGCCAGCAGCTACTGGACAGGGGGAAATTCACCCCTCCACTTT.

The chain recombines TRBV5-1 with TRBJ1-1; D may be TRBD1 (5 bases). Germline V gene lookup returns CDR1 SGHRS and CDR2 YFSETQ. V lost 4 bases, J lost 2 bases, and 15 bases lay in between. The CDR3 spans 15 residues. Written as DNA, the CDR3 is TGCGCCAGCAGCCCCCAGGAGGGGTTCAACACTGAAGCTTTCTTT. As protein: CASSPQEGFNTEAFF.

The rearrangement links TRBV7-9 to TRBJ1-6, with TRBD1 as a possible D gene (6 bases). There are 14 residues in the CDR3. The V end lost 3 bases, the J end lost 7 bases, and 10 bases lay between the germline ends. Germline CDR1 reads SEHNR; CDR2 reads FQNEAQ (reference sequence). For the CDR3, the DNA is TGTGCCAGCAGCTTCCAAGGACAGAATTCACCCCTCCACTTT. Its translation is CASSFQGQNSPLHF.

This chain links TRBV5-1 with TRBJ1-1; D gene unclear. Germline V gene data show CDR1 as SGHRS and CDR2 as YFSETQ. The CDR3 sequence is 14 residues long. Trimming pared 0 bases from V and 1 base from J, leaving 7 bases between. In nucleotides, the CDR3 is TGCGCCAGCAGCTTGGTCCCATCGAACACTGAAGCTTTCTTT. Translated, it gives CASSLVPSNTEAFF.

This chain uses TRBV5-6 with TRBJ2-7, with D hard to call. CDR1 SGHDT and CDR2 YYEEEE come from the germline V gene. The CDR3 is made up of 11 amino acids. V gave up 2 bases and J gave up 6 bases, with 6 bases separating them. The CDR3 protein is CASSFGGEQYF. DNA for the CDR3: TGTGCCAGCAGCTTCGGTGGCGAGCAGTACTTC. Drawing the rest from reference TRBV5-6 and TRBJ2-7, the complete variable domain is DAGVTQSPTHLIKTRGQQVTLRCSPKSGHDTVSWYQQALGQGPQFIFQYYEEEERQRGNFPDRFSGHQFPNYSSELNVNALLLGDSALYLCASSFGGEQYFGPGTRLTVT.

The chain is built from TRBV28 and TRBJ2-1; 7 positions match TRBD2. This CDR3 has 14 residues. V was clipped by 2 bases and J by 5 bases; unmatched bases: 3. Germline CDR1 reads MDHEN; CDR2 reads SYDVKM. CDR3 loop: CASSLGLADNEQFF. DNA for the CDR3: TGTGCCAGCAGTTTAGGGCTAGCGGACAATGAGCAGTTCTTC. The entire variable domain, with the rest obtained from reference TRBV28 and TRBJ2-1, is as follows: DVKVTQSSRYLVKRTGEKVFLECVQDMDHENMFWYRQDPGLGLRLIYFSYDVKMKEKGDIPEGYSVSREKKERFSLILESASTNQTSMYLCASSLGLADNEQFFGPGTRLTVL.

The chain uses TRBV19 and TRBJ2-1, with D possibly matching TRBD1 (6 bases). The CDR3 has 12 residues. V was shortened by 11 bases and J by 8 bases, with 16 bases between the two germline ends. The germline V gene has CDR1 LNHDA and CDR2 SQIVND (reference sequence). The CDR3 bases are TGTGCCTCTGGGGGCCGGTGGGATGAGCAGTTCTTC. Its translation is CASGGRWDEQFF.

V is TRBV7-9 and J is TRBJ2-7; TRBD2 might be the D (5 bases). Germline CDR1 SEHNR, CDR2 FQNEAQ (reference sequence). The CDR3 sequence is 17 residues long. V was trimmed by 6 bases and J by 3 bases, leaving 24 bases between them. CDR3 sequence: CASSFHTIREGLYEQYF. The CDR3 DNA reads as TGTGCCAGCAGTTTCCATACAATCCGGGAAGGCCTCTACGAGCAGTACTTC. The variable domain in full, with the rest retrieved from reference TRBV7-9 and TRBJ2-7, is DTGVSQNPRHKITKRGQNVTFRCDPISEHNRLYWYRQTLGQGPEFLTYFQNEAQLEKSRLLSDRFSAERPKGSFSTLEIQRTEQGDSAMYLCASSFHTIREGLYEQYFGPGTRLTVT.

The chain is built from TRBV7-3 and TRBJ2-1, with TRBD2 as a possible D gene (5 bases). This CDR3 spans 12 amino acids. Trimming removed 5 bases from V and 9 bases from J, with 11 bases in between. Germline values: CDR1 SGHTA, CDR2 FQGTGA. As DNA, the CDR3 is TGTGCCAGCAGCATTAACGCGGGTGAGCAGTTCTTC. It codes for CASSINAGEQFF. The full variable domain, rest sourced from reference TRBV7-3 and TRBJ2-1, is GAGVSQTPSNKVTEKGKYVELRCDPISGHTALYWYRQSLGQGPEFLIYFQGTGAADDSGLPNDRFFAVRPEGSVSTLKIQRTERGDSAVYLCASSINAGEQFFGPGTRLTVL.